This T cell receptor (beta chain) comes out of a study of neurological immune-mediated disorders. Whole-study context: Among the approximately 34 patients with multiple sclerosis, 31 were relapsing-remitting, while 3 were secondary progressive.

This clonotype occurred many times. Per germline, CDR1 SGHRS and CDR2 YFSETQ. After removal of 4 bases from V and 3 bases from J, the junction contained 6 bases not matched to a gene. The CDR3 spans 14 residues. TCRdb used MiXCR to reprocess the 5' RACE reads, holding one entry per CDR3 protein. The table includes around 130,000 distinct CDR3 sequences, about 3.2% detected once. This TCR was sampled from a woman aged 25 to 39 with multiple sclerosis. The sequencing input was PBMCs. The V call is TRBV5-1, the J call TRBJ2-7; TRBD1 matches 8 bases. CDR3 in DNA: TGCGCCAGCAGCCCGAGGACAGGGAACTACGAGCAGTACTTC. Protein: CASSPRTGNYEQYF.